Listed below are T cell receptor beta chains from one sample, sequenced in a study of T and B cells in COVID-19 patients. Via MiXCR, TCRdb re-called the multiplex PCR reads, giving one row per CDR3 protein. The sample yields thousands of distinct CDR3 sequences, around 25% seen once. The specimen sequenced was blood. These receptors all stem from a human donor with active COVID-19. The CDR3 runs from the conserved cysteine through the conserved F or W. D genes are given only for firm matches. Expanded clones are given a class, and other clones once, few, many or no size at all.

size	D	V	J	CDR3	DNA
medium-sized	TRBD2	TRBV6-2/TRBV6-3	TRBJ2-5	CASKTLGLAGGLETQYF	TGTGCCAGCAAGACTCTTGGACTAGCGGGAGGGTTGGAGACCCAGTACTTC
medium-sized	TRBD1	TRBV6-1	TRBJ2-3	CASSVEAGGLYTQYF	TGTGCCAGCAGTGTTGAAGCAGGGGGCTTGTATACGCAGTATTTT
medium-sized	-	TRBV19	TRBJ1-5	CASSIPSGGNSNQPQHF	TGTGCCAGTAGTATCCCCTCCGGCGGGAATAGCAATCAGCCCCAGCATTTT
-	-	TRBV7-2	TRBJ2-3	CASSTGLRTDTQYF	TGTGCCAGCAGCACGGGACTCCGCACAGATACGCAGTATTTT
medium-sized	-	TRBV19	TRBJ2-1	CASRLEGLFNEQFF	TGTGCCAGTAGGTTGGAGGGTTTGTTCAATGAGCAGTTCTTC
few	-	TRBV7-2	TRBJ2-2	CASSTTVNTGELFF	TGTGCCAGCAGCACGACTGTGAACACCGGGGAGCTGTTTTTT
-	-	TRBV7-9	TRBJ2-5	CASSTEYF	TGTGCCAGCAGCACAGAGTACTTC
-	-	TRBV24-1	TRBJ2-1	CATSDFPTYNEQFF	TGTGCCACCAGTGATTTCCCAACCTACAATGAGCAGTTCTTC
medium-sized	-	TRBV19	TRBJ1-1	CASSDRGAGANTEAFF	TGTGCCAGTAGTGATAGAGGGGCAGGGGCGAACACTGAAGCTTTCTTT
-	-	TRBV6-1	TRBJ1-2	CASSLTVNYGYTF	TGTGCCAGCAGTTTAACGGTAAACTATGGCTACACCTTC
-	TRBD1	TRBV2	TRBJ2-2	CASSRQGGTGELFF	TGTGCCAGCAGCCGACAGGGGGGTACCGGGGAGCTGTTTTTT
medium-sized	TRBD1	TRBV12-3/TRBV12-4	TRBJ1-2	CASSFTRGRYGYTF	TGTGCCAGCAGTTTTACCAGGGGGCGGTATGGCTACACCTTC
medium-sized	-	TRBV5-5	TRBJ1-6	CASSSTGGPNSPLHF	TGTGCCAGCAGCTCGACAGGTGGCCCGAATTCACCCCTCCACTTT
large	-	TRBV29-1	TRBJ2-6	CSVEGISGANVLTF	TGCAGCGTAGAGGGAATTTCTGGGGCCAACGTCCTGACTTTC
medium-sized	TRBD2	TRBV18	TRBJ2-3	CASSPWGGTDTQYF	TGTGCCAGCTCACCCTGGGGGGGAACAGATACGCAGTATTTT
once	-	TRBV21-1	TRBJ2-2	CASTPGTGGSGGELFF	TGTGCCAGCACTCCCGGGACAGGGGGCTCTGGCGGGGAGCTGTTTTTT
few	TRBD2	TRBV20-1	TRBJ2-1	CSARDPGLAGNEQFF	TGCAGTGCTAGAGATCCGGGACTAGCGGGTAATGAGCAGTTCTTC
few	-	TRBV6-2/TRBV6-3	TRBJ1-5	CASSYFPGNSDNQPQHF	TGTGCCAGCAGTTACTTCCCGGGAAACAGCGACAATCAGCCCCAGCATTTT
-	-	TRBV5-4	TRBJ2-7	CASSQEGGVGQHYEQYF	TGTGCCAGCAGCCAAGAGGGTGGCGTTGGACAGCACTACGAGCAGTACTTC
-	-	TRBV14	TRBJ1-1	CASSLAWGVGTEAFF	TGTGCCAGCAGCCTAGCCTGGGGGGTCGGCACTGAAGCTTTCTTT
few	-	TRBV4-3	TRBJ2-3	CASSQDIVDTQYF	TGCGCCAGCAGCCAAGATATAGTAGATACGCAGTATTTT
-	-	TRBV20-1	TRBJ2-1	CSALQGPLLRYNEQFF	TGCAGTGCTCTCCAGGGCCCACTCCTCCGGTACAATGAGCAGTTCTTC
-	-	TRBV20-1	TRBJ1-3	CSASKTQGLGTIYF	TGCAGTGCTAGTAAGACCCAGGGTCTGGGCACCATATATTTT
-	TRBD2	TRBV29-1	TRBJ2-1	CSARDGTSGEQFF	TGCAGTGCTAGAGACGGGACTAGCGGAGAGCAGTTCTTC
medium-sized	-	TRBV19	TRBJ2-6	CASRHQGAGANVLTF	TGTGCCAGTAGACACCAGGGAGCTGGGGCCAACGTCCTGACTTTC
medium-sized	-	TRBV5-6	TRBJ1-4	CASSDSDGPRDEKLFF	TGTGCCAGCAGCGACTCGGACGGGCCCCGGGACGAAAAACTGTTTTTT
-	-	TRBV6-2/TRBV6-3	TRBJ1-6	CASSEPGHLHNSPLHF	TGTGCCAGCAGCGAACCGGGACATCTCCACAATTCACCCCTCCACTTT
medium-sized	TRBD2	TRBV5-4	TRBJ2-7	CASSGGLAYEQYF	TGTGCCAGCAGCGGCGGACTAGCCTACGAGCAGTACTTC
large	-	TRBV29-1	TRBJ2-1	CSVELPVNEQFF	TGCAGCGTTGAACTACCCGTTAATGAGCAGTTCTTC
medium-sized	-	TRBV11-1	TRBJ2-5	CASSYSLTDFQETQYF	TGTGCCAGCAGCTACTCATTGACCGACTTCCAAGAGACCCAGTACTTC
medium-sized	-	TRBV5-1	TRBJ2-2	CASSPEAQTGELFF	TGCGCCAGCAGCCCGGAGGCGCAGACCGGGGAGCTGTTTTTT
-	-	TRBV4-2	TRBJ1-3	CASSQEAVRTSGNTIYF	TGTGCCAGCAGCCAAGAGGCGGTCCGCACCTCTGGAAACACCATATATTTT
few	TRBD2	TRBV7-9	TRBJ2-1	CASTREGSYNEQFF	TGTGCCAGCACCCGGGAGGGCTCCTACAATGAGCAGTTCTTC
-	TRBD1	TRBV7-4	TRBJ1-2	CARSSTGDHYGYTF	TGTGCCAGAAGCTCCACAGGGGACCACTATGGCTACACCTTC
medium-sized	-	TRBV12-3/TRBV12-4	TRBJ2-7	CASSRTREQYF	TGTGCCAGCAGCCGGACCAGGGAGCAGTACTTC
medium-sized	-	TRBV6-2/TRBV6-3	TRBJ1-1	CASSYSGGSGAFF	TGTGCCAGCAGTTACTCCGGTGGGAGTGGAGCTTTCTTT
-	TRBD2	TRBV29-1	TRBJ2-1	CSVVLAGPNEQFF	TGCAGCGTTGTACTAGCGGGACCCAATGAGCAGTTCTTC
medium-sized	-	TRBV29-1	TRBJ2-7	CSVEDPTAYEQYF	TGCAGCGTTGAAGATCCTACAGCCTACGAGCAGTACTTC
-	-	TRBV4-3	TRBJ2-3	CASSLLITDTQYF	TGCGCCAGCAGCCTATTAATCACAGATACGCAGTATTTT
few	-	TRBV18	TRBJ2-7	CASSPKSGAGRPYEQYF	TGTGCCAGCTCACCAAAATCCGGGGCAGGGAGGCCCTACGAGCAGTACTTC
medium-sized	-	TRBV5-6	TRBJ2-7	CASSFGGATIMGEQYF	TGTGCCAGCAGCTTCGGAGGGGCCACGATAATGGGCGAGCAGTACTTC
medium-sized	TRBD1	TRBV19	TRBJ2-4	CASRQGNIQYF	TGTGCCAGCCGACAGGGAAACATTCAGTACTTC
medium-sized	-	TRBV30	TRBJ1-3	CAWSVRGRGPPGGNTIYF	TGTGCCTGGAGTGTACGAGGTAGGGGCCCTCCGGGTGGAAACACCATATATTTT
-	-	TRBV20-1	TRBJ2-7	CSAPLTPSYEQYF	TGCAGTGCCCCATTGACGCCCTCCTACGAGCAGTACTTC
-	-	TRBV5-1	TRBJ2-4	CASGEENIQYF	TGCGCCAGCGGCGAAGAAAACATTCAGTACTTC
-	-	TRBV29-1	TRBJ2-5	CSVERDLGETQYF	TGCAGCGTTGAAAGGGACCTGGGAGAGACCCAGTACTTC
medium-sized	TRBD1	TRBV29-1	TRBJ1-2	CSVSAGQGGGYTF	TGCAGCGTCTCTGCGGGACAGGGAGGAGGCTACACCTTC
-	-	TRBV10-1	TRBJ1-6	CASRTAGDSPLHF	TGCGCCAGCAGGACGGCAGGGGACTCACCCCTCCACTTT
once	TRBD2	TRBV20-1	TRBJ2-1	CSARGSSGRLNEQFF	TGCAGTGCTAGAGGTTCCAGCGGGAGGTTAAATGAGCAGTTCTTC
-	TRBD2	TRBV4-1	TRBJ2-3	CASSHTSGSTDTQYF	TGCGCCAGCAGCCATACTAGCGGGAGCACAGATACGCAGTATTTT
-	TRBD2	TRBV4-3	TRBJ2-1	CASSQSPPSGYNEQFF	TGTGCCAGCAGCCAATCACCCCCTAGCGGATACAATGAGCAGTTCTTC
-	TRBD2	TRBV20-1	TRBJ2-4	CSAGVWWAGEETKNIQYF	TGCAGTGCTGGAGTGTGGTGGGCGGGAGAAGAGACCAAAAACATTCAGTACTTC
few	TRBD2	TRBV7-9	TRBJ2-7	CASSLVHSGRGNLVQYEQYF	TGTGCCAGCAGCTTAGTGCACAGCGGGAGAGGGAATTTGGTACAATACGAGCAGTACTTC
few	TRBD2	TRBV4-3	TRBJ2-7	CASSLSGRPLRVHYEQYF	TGCGCCAGCAGCCTTAGCGGGAGGCCGCTAAGGGTGCACTACGAGCAGTACTTC
large	-	TRBV15	TRBJ1-2	CATSRRDRYGYTF	TGTGCCACCAGCAGAAGGGACCGGTATGGCTACACCTTC
medium-sized	-	TRBV6-2/TRBV6-3	TRBJ2-2	CASSRQPNTGELFF	TGTGCCAGCAGTCGCCAGCCGAACACCGGGGAGCTGTTTTTT
large	-	TRBV29-1	TRBJ2-3	CSVLILTDTQYF	TGCAGCGTCCTGATCCTCACAGATACGCAGTATTTT
medium-sized	-	TRBV29-1	TRBJ1-1	CSVVGTEAFF	TGCAGCGTTGTGGGGACTGAAGCTTTCTTT